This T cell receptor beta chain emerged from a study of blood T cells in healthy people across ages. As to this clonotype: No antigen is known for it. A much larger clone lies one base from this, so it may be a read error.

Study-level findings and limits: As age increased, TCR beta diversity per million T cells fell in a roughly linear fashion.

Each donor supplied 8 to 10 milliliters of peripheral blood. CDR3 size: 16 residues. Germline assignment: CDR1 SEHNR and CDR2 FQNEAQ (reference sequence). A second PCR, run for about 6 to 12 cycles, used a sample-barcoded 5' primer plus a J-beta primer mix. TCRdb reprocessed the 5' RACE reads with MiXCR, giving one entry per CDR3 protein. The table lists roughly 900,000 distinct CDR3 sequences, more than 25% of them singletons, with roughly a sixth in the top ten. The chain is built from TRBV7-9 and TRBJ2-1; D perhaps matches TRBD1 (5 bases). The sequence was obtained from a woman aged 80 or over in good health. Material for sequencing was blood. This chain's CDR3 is CASSLGWTKSYNKQFF. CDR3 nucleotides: TGTGCCAGCAGCTTAGGCTGGACAAAGTCCTACAATAAGCAGTTCTTC.